Below are 9 T cell receptor beta chains sequenced from a single sample in a study of T cell repertoires in cytomegalovirus infection. TCRdb independently ran MiXCR on the reads; one entry per CDR3 protein. The sample carries about 470,000 distinct CDR3 sequences, under 55% recorded once. Their recognized antigens are unknown. Material: cultured PBMCs, obtained from culture after CMV antigen stimulation. These receptors were collected from a human donor in good health (CMV status not recorded). Some clones in this sample may be carry-over from other donors' samples.

At least ten counts were recorded for this clonotype. One end of the junction fails to match germline, which may point to a read error. The chain recombines TRBV7-6 with TRBJ2-1; TRBD1 matches 7 bases. The CDR3 loop spans 15 amino acids. Germline V gene sequence: CDR1 SGHVS, CDR2 FNYEAQ. The CDR3 sequence is CASSLGQEPYNEQFF. CDR3 DNA sequence: TGTGCCAGCAGTTTAGGACAGGAGCCATACAATGAGCAGTTCTTC.

The CDR3: CASSRRGKAEAFF. DNA of the CDR3: TGTGCCAGCAGTCGGAGGGGGAAGGCTGAAGCTTTCTTT. The V gene is TRBV2, the J gene TRBJ1-1; TRBD1 is a possible D gene (6 bases). Germline assignment: CDR1 SNHLY and CDR2 FYNNEI. The CDR3 has 13 amino acids. Trimming pared 5 bases from V and 6 bases from J, leaving 13 bases between.

A few counts support this clonotype. The V gene is TRBV12-3 or TRBV12-4, the J gene TRBJ2-3; no definite D call. V was clipped by 7 bases and J by 2 bases, with 7 bases between them. The CDR3 consists of 12 residues. The CDR3 loop is CASMTVTDTQYF. CDR3 bases: TGTGCCAGCATGACCGTCACAGATACGCAGTATTTT.

This clonotype was observed a handful of times. V and J are TRBV7-2 and TRBJ1-2; weak D call: TRBD1 (5 bases). Germline assignment: CDR1 SGHTA and CDR2 FQGNSA. The CDR3 has 13 residues. Trimming stripped 5 bases from V and 1 base from J, with 8 bases between. The CDR3 region is CASSTTVNYGYTF. The CDR3, as DNA: TGTGCCAGCAGCACGACAGTTAACTATGGCTACACCTTC.

There are many counts of this clonotype. V usage is TRBV7-2 and J usage is TRBJ2-1, with 12 bases fitting TRBD2. The V segment lost 2 bases and the J segment 2 bases; nucleotides outside the gene matches: 4. CDR1 is SGHTA, CDR2 FQGNSA, per germline. The CDR3 contains 17 residues. The CDR3: CASSLRPSGGAYNEQFF. The CDR3 DNA reads TGTGCCAGCAGCTTAAGGCCTAGCGGGGGGGCCTACAATGAGCAGTTCTTC.

This chain links TRBV20-1 with TRBJ2-1; no firm D call. Germline values: CDR1 DFQATT, CDR2 SNEGSKA (reference sequence). Trimming took off 0 bases at V and 5 bases at J, with 11 bases between the two ends. The CDR3 runs 14 residues. CDR3 DNA: TGCAGTGCTAGAGATCCCCGGATCCACAATGAGCAGTTCTTC. This sequence encodes CSARDPRIHNEQFF.

J is TRBJ2-5 and V is TRBV10-3, with no clear D. The CDR3 covers 11 residues. V gave up 6 bases and J gave up 4 bases, with 6 bases separating them. Germline V gene lookup returns CDR1 ENHRY and CDR2 SYGVKD. In nucleotides, the CDR3 is TGTGCCATCAGGACGACAGAGACCCAGTACTTC. It encodes CAIRTTETQYF.

This clonotype was observed a few times. CDR3 sequence reads: CASSYTGLNTEAFF. CDR3 sequence (DNA): TGTGCCAGCAGTTATACAGGGTTGAACACTGAAGCTTTCTTT. The chain joins TRBV6-8 to TRBJ1-1, with a weak D call TRBD1 (6 bases). The CDR3 is made up of 14 amino acids. V gave up 3 bases and J gave up 0 bases, with 8 bases separating them. Germline CDR1 is MNHGY and CDR2 is SAAAGT.

For the CDR3, the DNA is TGTGCCAGCAGCCAAGATAGCCCCCACAGCTCCTATAATTCACCCCTCCACTTT. As protein: CASSQDSPHSSYNSPLHF. The chain uses TRBV4-2 and TRBJ1-6; D unclear. The V end lost 0 bases, the J end lost 0 bases, and 12 bases lay between the germline ends. The germline V gene has CDR1 LGHNA and CDR2 YNFKEQ. The CDR3 sequence is 18 residues long.